This entry is about one T cell receptor beta chain. Its antigen is still unknown. The data stem from a study of beta chain features in type 1 diabetes. Turning to the study itself: No patient-donor differences in age, gender, total cells or subset yield.

Expressed TCRB transcripts were sequenced because the entire RNA isolate underwent reverse transcription. Average reads for naive, central memory and regulatory T cell samples were roughly 3.4 million. Clones were read by immunoSEQ multiplex PCR, and TCRdb kept only the in-frame ones, dropping some. The sample lists about 350,000 clones, around a fifth seen once, with approximately 0.041% in the top ten. Regarding the study as a whole: In the patient group, naive, central memory and Treg TCRB repertoires seemed more alike than in the healthy donor group.

The TCR comes from a woman aged 18 to 35 in good health. The sequenced sample consisted of naive CD4+ T cells from blood.

CDR3 sequence: CASSPLLLAGGGEQFF. The CDR3 DNA sequence: TGTGCCAGCTCACCACTTCTACTAGCGGGAGGGGGCGAGCAGTTCTTC. This rearrangement joins TRBV18 to TRBJ2-1; 13 bases map to TRBD2. The CDR3 runs to 16 residues. With 1 base clipped from V and 10 bases from J, the junction kept 7 bases outside the gene matches. Germline V CDR1 and CDR2: KGHSH, LQKENI.